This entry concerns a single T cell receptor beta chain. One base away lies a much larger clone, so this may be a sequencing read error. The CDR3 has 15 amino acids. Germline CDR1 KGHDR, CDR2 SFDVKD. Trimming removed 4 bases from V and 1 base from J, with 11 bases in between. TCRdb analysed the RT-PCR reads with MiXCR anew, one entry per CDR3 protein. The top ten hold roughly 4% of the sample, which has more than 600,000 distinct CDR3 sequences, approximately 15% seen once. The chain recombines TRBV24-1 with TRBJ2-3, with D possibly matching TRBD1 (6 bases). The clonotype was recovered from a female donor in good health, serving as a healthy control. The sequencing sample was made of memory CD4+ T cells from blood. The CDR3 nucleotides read TGTGCCACCAGTGAACCAAGGACAGGCACAGATACGCAGTATTTT. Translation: CATSEPRTGTDTQYF.